This TCR beta chain stems from a study of cytomegalovirus exposure and HLA in healthy donors. Broader study findings: Altogether, 160 or so TCR beta chains were recorded as cytomegalovirus-associated. Among the CMV-associated chains, three were confirmed in vitro as specific for CMV antigens. The tendency of first-cohort TCR clusters to co-occur in the roughly 110 validation repertoires was the finding of a later analysis.

Among the 120 or so subjects of the validation cohort, separate from the approximately 670-subject first cohort, were the donors. V shed 4 bases and J shed 5 bases, with 12 bases lying between them. The CDR3 spans 14 residues. Germline CDR1 reads SEHNR; CDR2 reads FQNEAQ (reference sequence). Some clones are missing from TCRdb's copy, which holds only in-frame ones; the method was immunoSEQ multiplex PCR. Of about 170,000 clones in the sample, roughly nine tenths are singletons; the top ten hold 5% to 7%. Points on this clone: Its antigen is currently unknown.

The sequenced material came from PBMCs. This clonotype was obtained from a woman younger than 45 in good health and CMV-seronegative. J is TRBJ2-1 and V is TRBV7-9; D might be TRBD2 (6 bases). The CDR3 reads CASSSREDDNEQFF. The DNA for the CDR3 is TGTGCCAGCAGCTCGAGGGAGGACGACAATGAGCAGTTCTTC. Filled out from reference TRBV7-9 and TRBJ2-1, the complete variable domain reads DTGVSQNPRHKITKRGQNVTFRCDPISEHNRLYWYRQTLGQGPEFLTYFQNEAQLEKSRLLSDRFSAERPKGSFSTLEIQRTEQGDSAMYLCASSSREDDNEQFFGPGTRLTVL.